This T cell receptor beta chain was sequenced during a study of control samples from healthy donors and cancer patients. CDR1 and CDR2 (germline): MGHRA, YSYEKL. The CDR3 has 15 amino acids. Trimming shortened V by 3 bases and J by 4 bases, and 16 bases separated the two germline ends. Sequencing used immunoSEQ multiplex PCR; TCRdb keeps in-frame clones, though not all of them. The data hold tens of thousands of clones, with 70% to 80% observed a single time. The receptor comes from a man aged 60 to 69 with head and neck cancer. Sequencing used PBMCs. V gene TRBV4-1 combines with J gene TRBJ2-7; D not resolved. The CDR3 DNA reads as TGCGCCAGCAGCCACTCTGCGGTGGGTGTATACGAGCAGTACTTC. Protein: CASSHSAVGVYEQYF.